The TCR beta chain described here comes from a study of shared clonotypes between healthy human individuals. Worth noting for this clone: What it binds is not known.

Method: immunoSEQ multiplex PCR; TCRdb's copy keeps in-frame clones and lacks some. The profile covers around 2,000,000 clones, with around 96% appearing a single time and roughly 1.2% taken by the ten largest. Terminally differentiated effector memory CD45RA+ cells were excluded from the naive CD8 cells, which were CD45RO-negative and positively selected for CCR7. Overall study results and limits: Between a few donors, naive CD4 clonotypes were shared at a level of about 5%.

V lost 1 base, J lost 2 bases, and 9 bases lay in between. The CDR3 is 14 amino acids. From germline, CDR1 is SGHAT and CDR2 FQNNGV. The sample taken for sequencing was naive CD8+ T cells sorted from blood. This receptor was taken from a man younger than 35 in good health. V gene TRBV11-2 combines with J gene TRBJ2-7; D is unresolved. CDR3 DNA sequence: TGTGCCAGCAGCTTAGCAACGGAGACCTACGAGCAGTACTTC. Translating gives CASSLATETYEQYF.